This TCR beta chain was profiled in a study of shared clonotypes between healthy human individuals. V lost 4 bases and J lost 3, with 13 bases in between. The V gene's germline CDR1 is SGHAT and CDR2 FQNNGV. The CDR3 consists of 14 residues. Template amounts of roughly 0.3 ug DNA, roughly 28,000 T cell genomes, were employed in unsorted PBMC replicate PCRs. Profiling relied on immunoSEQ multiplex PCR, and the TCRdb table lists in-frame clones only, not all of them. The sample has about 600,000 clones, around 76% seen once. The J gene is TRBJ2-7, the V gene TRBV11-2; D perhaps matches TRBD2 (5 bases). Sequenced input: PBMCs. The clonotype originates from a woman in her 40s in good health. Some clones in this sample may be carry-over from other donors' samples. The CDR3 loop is CASSSRTGSYEQYF. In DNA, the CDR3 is TGTGCCAGCAGCTCCCGGACGGGAAGCTACGAGCAGTACTTC. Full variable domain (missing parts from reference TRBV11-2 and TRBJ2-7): EAGVAQSPRYKIIEKRQSVAFWCNPISGHATLYWYQQILGQGPKLLIQFQNNGVVDDSQLPKDRFSAERLKGVDSTLKIQPAKLEDSAVYLCASSSRTGSYEQYFGPGTRLTVT.